This T cell receptor beta chain is from a study of T-cell memory formation after mild COVID-19 (dated by TCRdb to about 2021). For the study in its entirety: Most TCR sequence clusters were specific to one of the two donors. The cohort comprised two young, previously healthy adult volunteers, one female and one male. In a couple of donors, T-cell clones that expanded and contracted after mild COVID-19 were followed by sequencing TCRalpha and TCRbeta repertoires longitudinally.

Ficoll-Paque density gradient centrifugation was the method used to isolate PBMCs. Data came from an Illumina NovaSeq 6000. Using 5'RACE with constant-segment primers, TCRalpha and TCRbeta cDNA libraries were constructed, with sample barcodes and unique molecular identifiers added in the process. RNA was extracted from every sample with Trizol reagent. Library amplification was performed in two PCR steps, and a second sample barcode and Illumina TruSeq adapters were introduced in the second step. Libraries were sequenced on an Illumina NovaSeq with 2 x 150 bp paired-end reads. Regarding the original processing steps: The reads were demultiplexed and collapsed into UMI-guided consensus sequences using migec v1.2.7. Using mixcr v2.1.11, UMI consensuses were aligned to TRA and TRB V and J templates and then assembled into clonotypes. A clonotype was counted as expanded or contracted only if both edgeR and NoisET called the change significant, with noise models trained on biological replicates. edgeR calls used a false discovery rate-adjusted p below 0.01 and a log2 fold-change threshold of 1. As an exploratory analysis of dynamics, max-normalized trajectories of the 1000 most abundant clonotypes were examined by PCA with hierarchical clustering. The CD4 or CD8 phenotype of responding clones was assigned using the separately sequenced CD4+ and CD8+ repertoires. TCRdb reprocessing: public reads trimmed at Q25 with fastp, clones called with MiXCR, in-frame beta chains kept. Rows merge per CDR3 protein into single entries with the most common DNA and genes. The V and J calls shown here were made by TCRdb, not taken from the authors' results. In all, the sample holds about 290,000 distinct CDR3 sequences, and approximately 15% of those were seen once. The ten largest clonotypes hold about a fifth of the sample.

What the research found in general, with its limitations: Contracting CD4+ clones appeared mostly in the CM and EM memory subsets, whereas CD8+ clones were enriched in EMRA. The study included only a couple of mild cases, and larger cohorts that include severe cases with pre-infection samples were judged to be necessary. The second-wave clones that peaked on day 37 were not confirmed to be SARS-CoV-2 specific. Clones that contracted from day 15 to 85 showed balanced CD4/CD8 phenotypes, whereas a second wave of clones that expanded from day 15 to 37 leaned towards CD4+. Some responding clones were detected in pre-infection memory, which suggested that pre-existing cross-reactive memory T cells had joined the SARS-CoV-2 response.

As concerns this clonotype: The clone's antigen remains unknown. Per-nucleotide qualities are absent, and no much larger clonotype sits a single base away.

The CDR1 and CDR2 encoded by the germline V gene are LGHNA and YSLEER. The CDR3 runs 15 residues from the cysteine to the phenylalanine. Here the CDR3 DNA is all that survives: 45 bases in frame from base 1. Trimming removed 1 base from V and 3 bases from J; the gene matches leave 3 bases unexplained. The source of this sequence is a man between 18 and 29 years old who had mild COVID-19 (a few samples of this study predate the infection). The sample titles of this study are shuffled in the database, so cell type and time point are left out; the donor was told from shared clones. Material for sequencing was PBMCs or a T cell subset sorted from them (not recorded which). This sequence uses TRBV4-3 and TRBJ2-1; a stretch of 7 junction bases matches TRBD1. Read as DNA, the sequence is TGCGCCAGCAGCCAAGTGGGACAGAGCTACAATGAGCAGTTCTTC. Its protein is CASSQVGQSYNEQFF.